The sample holds many counts of the clone carrying this T cell receptor beta chain. The antigen is not known. CDR3 length: 15 residues. V lost 5 bases to trimming and J lost 0 bases, with 13 bases between them. From germline, CDR1 is SGHAT and CDR2 FQNNGV. Disease lasting under 3 months, a NOSPECS grade of at least 4, and a Clinical Activity Score of at least 3 were features of the ophthalmopathy patients. Not enrolled were patients with uncontrolled infection, other autoimmune disease, pregnancy or lactation. The data derive from a study of T cells in Graves' hyperthyroidism and ophthalmopathy. Researchers took RNA transcripts and amplified the TCR beta CDR3 regions from them. The HTBI primer set drove a first-round RT-PCR of the TCR CDR3. Via MiXCR, TCRdb re-called the multiplex PCR reads, giving one row per CDR3 protein. The sample lists 500,000 or so distinct CDR3 sequences, about a sixth seen once, with 17% in the top ten.

Findings and limits, study-wide: Most expanded thyroid clonotypes above 0.001 also appeared in blood. Ophthalmopathy and stable hyperthyroidism were separated by a 13 V-J model.

The sequence was obtained from a woman younger than 30 with Graves' ophthalmopathy. V and J are TRBV11-2 and TRBJ2-5; maybe TRBD2 (6 bases). The specimen sequenced was blood. CDR3 in DNA: TGTGCCAGCAGCCCCATCTTAGCGGACCAAGAGACCCAGTACTTC. Protein: CASSPILADQETQYF. Full variable domain (outside the CDR3, taken from reference TRBV11-2 and TRBJ2-5): EAGVAQSPRYKIIEKRQSVAFWCNPISGHATLYWYQQILGQGPKLLIQFQNNGVVDDSQLPKDRFSAERLKGVDSTLKIQPAKLEDSAVYLCASSPILADQETQYFGPGTRLLVL.